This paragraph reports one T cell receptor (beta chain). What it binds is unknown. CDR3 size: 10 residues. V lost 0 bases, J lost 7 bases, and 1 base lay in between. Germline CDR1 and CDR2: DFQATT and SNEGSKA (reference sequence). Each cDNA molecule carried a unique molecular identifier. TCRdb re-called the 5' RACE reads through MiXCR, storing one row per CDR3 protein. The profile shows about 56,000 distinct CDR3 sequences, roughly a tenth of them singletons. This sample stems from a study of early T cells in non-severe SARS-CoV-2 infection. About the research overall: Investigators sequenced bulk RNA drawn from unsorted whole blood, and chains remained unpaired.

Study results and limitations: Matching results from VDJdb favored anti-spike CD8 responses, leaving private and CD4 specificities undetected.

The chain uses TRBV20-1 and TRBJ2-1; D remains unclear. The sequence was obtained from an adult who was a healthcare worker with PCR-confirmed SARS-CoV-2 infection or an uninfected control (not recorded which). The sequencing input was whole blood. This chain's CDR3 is CSARDNEQFF. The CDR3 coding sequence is TGCAGTGCTAGAGATAATGAGCAGTTCTTC.